Each of the 11 T cell receptor beta chains below was sequenced from the same sample in a study of cytotoxic CD8 clonotypes in ibrutinib-treated CLL. Data came from immunoSEQ multiplex PCR; TCRdb stores just in-frame clones and leaves some out. The sample has fewer than 400,000 clones, under 70% seen once. The source was PBMCs, collected after 36 months of ibrutinib treatment. These TCRs come from a human donor with chronic lymphocytic leukemia.

This chain uses TRBV5-1 with TRBJ2-3; 8 nucleotides line up with TRBD2. The V segment lost 2 bases and the J segment 2 bases; nucleotides outside the gene matches: 10. This CDR3 comprises 17 residues. The germline V gene encodes CDR1 SGHRS and CDR2 YFSETQ. In DNA, the CDR3 is TGCGCCAGCAGCTTCGGATTCGGGACTAGATACACAGATACGCAGTATTTT. Residues: CASSFGFGTRYTDTQYF.

The chain has TRBV27 and TRBJ1-1; possibly TRBD1 for D (5 bases). The V gene lost 3 bases and the J gene lost 1 base, with 6 bases spanning the gap. Germline CDR1 MNHEY, CDR2 SMNVEV (reference sequence). There are 13 residues in the CDR3. CDR3 sequence (DNA): TGTGCCAGCAGTTTCGGACAGAACACTGAAGCTTTCTTT. Residues: CASSFGQNTEAFF.

The chain links TRBV28 to TRBJ2-3, with a weak D call TRBD2 (6 bases). The V end lost 2 bases, the J end lost 5 bases, and 11 bases lay between the germline ends. CDR1 MDHEN and CDR2 SYDVKM come from the germline V gene. This CDR3 spans 14 amino acids. The CDR3 region is CASSLGGTLDTQYF. The CDR3 DNA reads TGTGCCAGCAGTTTAGGAGGGACTTTAGATACGCAGTATTTT.

The J gene is TRBJ2-5, the V gene TRBV5-1; TRBD2 matches 9 bases. V dropped 1 base and J dropped 4; count of bases not matched to a gene: 11. The CDR3 consists of 17 residues. Germline CDR1 reads SGHRS; CDR2 reads YFSETQ. The CDR3 protein is CASSLSTYGTSIETQYF. Here the CDR3 DNA reads TGCGCCAGCAGCTTGTCCACCTACGGGACTAGCATAGAGACCCAGTACTTC.

The J gene is TRBJ1-2, the V gene TRBV19, with 9 positions matching TRBD1. CDR3 length: 17 residues. J was trimmed by 3 bases and V by 3 bases; bases with no gene match: 11. Germline V gene sequence: CDR1 LNHDA, CDR2 SQIVND (reference sequence). CDR3 coding DNA: TGTGCCAGTAGTATGGGGACAGGGCCCTACCTAGACTATGGCTACACCTTC. Its protein product is CASSMGTGPYLDYGYTF.

This clone was seen more than once but under ten times. This sequence joins TRBV4-1 and TRBJ1-1; a weak D match, TRBD1 (5 bases). V lost 4 bases to trimming and J lost 5 bases, with 11 bases between them. Germline CDR1 is MGHRA and CDR2 is YSYEKL. The CDR3 totals 13 residues. The CDR3: CASSLGRGTEAFF. Written as DNA, the CDR3 is TGCGCCAGCAGCCTGGGACGGGGAACTGAAGCTTTCTTT.

This chain connects TRBV18 to TRBJ2-3; TRBD2 matches 7 bases. Germline values: CDR1 KGHSH, CDR2 LQKENI. V was pared by 4 bases and J by 3 bases, with 10 bases of the junction left unmatched. The CDR3 runs to 16 residues. CDR3 DNA: TGTGCCAGCTCACTTAAGGGAGGGGCCCTTACAGATACGCAGTATTTT. Amino acid sequence: CASSLKGGALTDTQYF.

Here the CDR3 reads CASSTPTEEEGEKLFF. CDR3 nucleotide sequence: TGTGCCAGCAGCACGCCGACAGAGGAAGAAGGGGAAAAACTGTTTTTT. J is TRBJ1-4 and V is TRBV7-2; D might be TRBD1 (5 bases). There are 16 residues in the CDR3. V dropped 5 bases and J dropped 8 bases, with 21 bases sitting between them. In germline, CDR1 is SGHTA, CDR2 FQGNSA.

J is TRBJ1-1 and V is TRBV9; D is uncertain. V shed 3 bases and J shed 7 bases, with 4 bases lying between them. The germline V gene has CDR1 SGDLS and CDR2 YYNGEE. This CDR3 region has 10 residues. The CDR3: CASSAVEAFF. For the CDR3, the DNA is TGTGCCAGCAGCGCGGTTGAAGCTTTCTTT.

J is TRBJ2-7 and V is TRBV27, with D possibly matching TRBD2 (5 bases). Between the trimmed V and J ends, which lost 5 bases and 0 bases, there was a span of 20 bases. CDR1 MNHEY and CDR2 SMNVEV come from the germline V gene (reference sequence). This CDR3 region has 17 residues. CDR3 bases: TGTGCCAGCAGTCCCCAAGGGCTGAGCGGCCCCTCCTACGAGCAGTACTTC. It codes for CASSPQGLSGPSYEQYF.

This rearrangement joins TRBV6-1 to TRBJ2-5; 10 nucleotides agree with TRBD2. CDR3 length equals 17 residues. Trimming took 3 bases from V and 5 from J; bases not matched to a gene: 12. From germline, CDR1 is MNHNS and CDR2 SASEGT. CDR3: CASSEITAGGPEETQYF. The CDR3 coding sequence is TGTGCCAGCAGTGAGATAACAGCGGGGGGGCCGGAGGAGACCCAGTACTTC.